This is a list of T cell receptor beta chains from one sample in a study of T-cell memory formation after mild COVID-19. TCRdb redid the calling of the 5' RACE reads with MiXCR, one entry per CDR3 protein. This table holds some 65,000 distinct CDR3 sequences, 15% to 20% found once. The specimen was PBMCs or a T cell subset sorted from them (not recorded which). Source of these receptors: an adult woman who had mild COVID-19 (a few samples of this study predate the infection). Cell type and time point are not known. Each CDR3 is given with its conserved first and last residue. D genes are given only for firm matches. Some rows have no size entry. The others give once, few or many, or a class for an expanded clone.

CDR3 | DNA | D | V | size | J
CAISETSPYEQYF | TGTGCCATCAGTGAGACGAGTCCCTACGAGCAGTACTTC | - | TRBV10-3 | few | TRBJ2-7
CASSEYGTGSEKLFF | TGTGCCAGCAGCGAATACGGGACAGGGTCTGAAAAACTGTTTTTT | TRBD1 | TRBV7-2 | - | TRBJ1-4
CASSQVRRLTYNEQFF | TGCGCCAGCAGCCAAGTTAGGAGACTTACTTACAATGAGCAGTTCTTC | - | TRBV4-3 | - | TRBJ2-1
CASRTANTEAFF | TGTGCCAGCAGGACAGCTAACACTGAAGCTTTCTTT | - | TRBV6-5 | - | TRBJ1-1
CSVGEGANTEAFF | TGCAGCGTCGGAGAGGGGGCCAACACTGAAGCTTTCTTT | TRBD1 | TRBV29-1 | - | TRBJ1-1
CATSASPGNEQFF | TGTGCCACCAGTGCGAGCCCTGGCAATGAGCAGTTCTTC | - | TRBV24-1 | - | TRBJ2-1
CASSRLSESYGYTF | TGTGCCAGCAGTCGCCTCAGCGAGAGCTATGGCTACACCTTC | - | TRBV12-3/TRBV12-4 | - | TRBJ1-2
CATSEYTSGSYNEQFF | TGTGCCACCAGTGAGTACACTAGCGGCTCCTACAATGAGCAGTTCTTC | TRBD2 | TRBV24-1 | few | TRBJ2-1
CASSQEDRVTYEQYF | TGTGCCAGCAGCCAAGAGGACAGGGTAACCTACGAGCAGTACTTC | TRBD1 | TRBV3-1 | - | TRBJ2-7
CSAPVGQDSYEQYF | TGCAGTGCCCCAGTGGGACAGGACTCCTACGAGCAGTACTTC | TRBD1 | TRBV20-1 | - | TRBJ2-7
CASSLGTDTEAFF | TGTGCCAGCAGCTTAGGGACAGACACTGAAGCTTTCTTT | TRBD1 | TRBV5-5 | - | TRBJ1-1
CASSHSRGTDTQYF | TGTGCCAGCAGCCATTCGAGGGGGACAGATACGCAGTATTTT | - | TRBV12-3/TRBV12-4 | few | TRBJ2-3
CASGLGTEAFF | TGTGCCAGCGGTCTGGGCACTGAAGCTTTCTTT | - | TRBV7-9 | - | TRBJ1-1
CASSQGEGISQYF | TGCGCCAGCAGCCAAGGGGAAGGGATTTCCCAGTACTTC | - | TRBV4-3 | - | TRBJ2-5
CASRGEGGLDTQYF | TGTGCCAGTCGAGGGGAGGGTGGACTAGATACGCAGTATTTT | TRBD2 | TRBV12-3/TRBV12-4 | few | TRBJ2-3
CATSDAGEGRETQYF | TGTGCCACCAGTGATGCAGGGGAGGGTCGGGAGACCCAGTACTTC | - | TRBV24-1 | few | TRBJ2-5
CASSFTSGAGDTQYF | TGTGCCAGCAGTTTCACCAGCGGGGCTGGAGATACGCAGTATTTT | TRBD2 | TRBV27 | - | TRBJ2-3
CASSLPEDTSDTDTQYF | TGTGCCAGCAGCTTACCTGAAGACACTTCAGACACAGATACGCAGTATTTT | - | TRBV7-8 | many | TRBJ2-3
CASSLRDNNEQFF | TGTGCCAGCAGCCTCCGGGACAACAATGAGCAGTTCTTC | - | TRBV7-9 | few | TRBJ2-1
CASADSSYEQYF | TGTGCCAGCGCGGACTCATCCTACGAGCAGTACTTC | - | TRBV6-6 | few | TRBJ2-7
CASKDRDRNYGYTF | TGTGCCAGCAAAGACAGGGATCGCAACTATGGCTACACCTTC | TRBD1 | TRBV3-1 | once | TRBJ1-2
CASSLVPGDTEAFF | TGTGCCAGCAGCTTAGTCCCCGGGGACACTGAAGCTTTCTTT | - | TRBV7-6 | - | TRBJ1-1
CASSQDLGGGVDGYTF | TGTGCCAGCAGCCAAGATCTTGGGGGAGGGGTGGATGGCTACACCTTC | - | TRBV4-2 | few | TRBJ1-2
CASSSDSVNYGYTF | TGTGCCAGCAGCTCCGACAGTGTCAACTATGGCTACACCTTC | - | TRBV7-9 | medium-sized | TRBJ1-2
CASSFLAGGTGELFF | TGTGCCAGCAGCTTCCTAGCGGGAGGCACCGGGGAGCTGTTTTTT | TRBD2 | TRBV7-6 | few | TRBJ2-2
CSAKTPDRDSYYEQYF | TGCAGTGCAAAAACGCCGGACAGGGACTCTTATTACGAGCAGTACTTC | TRBD1 | TRBV20-1 | few | TRBJ2-7
CSVGGKLDISYNEQFF | TGCAGCGTGGGGGGAAAGCTAGATATCTCCTACAATGAGCAGTTCTTC | - | TRBV29-1 | - | TRBJ2-1
CASSPGGGRATNEKLFF | TGTGCCAGCAGCCCCGGCGGAGGGCGTGCAACTAATGAAAAACTGTTTTTT | - | TRBV7-2 | - | TRBJ1-4
CASSSRTSGNTDTQYF | TGTGCCAGCAGTTCCAGGACTAGCGGGAACACAGATACGCAGTATTTT | TRBD2 | TRBV6-5 | - | TRBJ2-3
CASSLFSGNRETQYF | TGTGCCAGCAGCTTATTCAGCGGGAATAGAGAGACCCAGTACTTC | TRBD2 | TRBV7-9 | many | TRBJ2-5
CASSVVSDWRGPLESTDTQYF | TGTGCCAGCAGCGTAGTATCAGATTGGCGGGGGCCCCTCGAATCCACAGATACGCAGTATTTT | - | TRBV9 | - | TRBJ2-3
CATSDREGDEQFF | TGTGCCACCAGCGACCGTGAGGGAGATGAGCAGTTCTTC | - | TRBV24-1 | few | TRBJ2-1
CASSEGAPYEQYF | TGCGCCAGCAGCGAGGGGGCTCCCTACGAGCAGTACTTC | TRBD1 | TRBV5-1 | few | TRBJ2-7
CASSEVGTGYQETQYF | TGTGCCAGCAGTGAAGTAGGGACAGGGTACCAAGAGACCCAGTACTTC | TRBD1 | TRBV6-1 | - | TRBJ2-5
CASSPHAHEQFF | TGTGCCAGCAGCCCCCACGCGCATGAGCAGTTCTTC | - | TRBV7-9 | - | TRBJ2-1
CASSYLGKGNQPQHF | TGTGCCAGCAGTTACCTGGGGAAGGGCAATCAGCCCCAGCATTTT | - | TRBV6-6 | few | TRBJ1-5
CASSHPQLVEQYF | TGCGCCAGCAGCCACCCACAGTTAGTCGAGCAGTACTTC | - | TRBV4-1 | - | TRBJ2-7
CASSFAGGSTDTQYF | TGTGCCAGCAGTTTCGCAGGGGGTTCCACAGATACGCAGTATTTT | TRBD1 | TRBV12-3/TRBV12-4 | few | TRBJ2-3
CASISSGPYNEQFF | TGTGCCAGCATCTCTAGCGGGCCCTACAATGAGCAGTTCTTC | TRBD2 | TRBV27 | few | TRBJ2-1
CASSETRSAYEQYF | TGCGCCAGCAGCGAGACCCGTTCCGCCTACGAGCAGTACTTC | - | TRBV5-1 | - | TRBJ2-7
CATRKGVSVVQETQYF | TGTGCCACCCGGAAAGGGGTCTCCGTGGTCCAAGAGACCCAGTACTTC | - | TRBV15 | few | TRBJ2-5
CASSQVLNYEQYF | TGCGCCAGCAGCCAAGTCCTGAACTACGAGCAGTACTTC | - | TRBV4-1 | - | TRBJ2-7
CASRGQGSHEQYF | TGTGCCAGCAGGGGACAGGGGTCTCACGAGCAGTACTTC | TRBD1 | TRBV7-8 | - | TRBJ2-7
CASSLDSFRDEQFF | TGCGCCAGCAGCTTGGACAGCTTTAGAGATGAGCAGTTCTTC | - | TRBV5-1 | many | TRBJ2-1
CASSGKGGENTEAFF | TGTGCCAGCAGCGGAAAAGGAGGTGAGAACACTGAAGCTTTCTTT | - | TRBV9 | - | TRBJ1-1
CASRKLAVEQETQYF | TGTGCCAGCAGGAAACTAGCGGTGGAGCAAGAGACCCAGTACTTC | TRBD2 | TRBV6-2/TRBV6-3 | - | TRBJ2-5